Listed here are 21 T cell receptor beta chains from one sample, sequenced in a study of T cells in Graves' hyperthyroidism and ophthalmopathy. TCR beta CDR3 region amplification was performed from RNA transcripts. An initial round of RT-PCR targeting the TCR CDR3 relied on the HTBI primer set. MiXCR, applied by TCRdb to the multiplex PCR reads, yields one record per CDR3 protein. The table has 380,000 or so distinct CDR3 sequences, about 14% seen once; the top ten hold about 26%. Source material: blood. The receptors come from a woman in her twenties or thirties with Graves' hyperthyroidism.

This clonotype was counted at least ten times. The chain carries TRBV12-3 or TRBV12-4 and TRBJ1-2; no reliable D call. The CDR3 sequence is 12 residues long. V gave up 10 bases and J gave up 0 bases, with 9 bases separating them. The chain's CDR3 is CATHYTNYGYTF. The CDR3 DNA sequence: TGTGCCACCCATTATACTAACTATGGCTACACCTTC.

This clonotype was seen a few times. The genes are TRBV5-6 and TRBJ2-5, with TRBD1 matching 10 bases. Unmatched junction bases numbered 13, after V lost 6 bases and J lost 5 bases. The CDR3 loop spans 16 amino acids. CDR1 is SGHDT and CDR2 is YYEEEE in the germline V gene. The chain's CDR3 is CASIGGGTGAFETQYF. Written as DNA, the CDR3 is TGTGCCAGCATCGGCGGAGGGACAGGGGCTTTCGAGACCCAGTACTTC.

This clonotype has a handful of counts. V usage is TRBV4-1 and J usage is TRBJ1-5, with a tentative D call TRBD1 (6 bases). The CDR3 runs to 14 residues. Germline V gives CDR1 MGHRA, CDR2 YSYEKL. V lost 1 base to trimming and J lost 9 bases, with 13 bases between them. The CDR3 reads CASSQALTGLPQHF. As DNA, the CDR3 is TGCGCCAGCAGCCAAGCACTAACAGGGCTGCCCCAGCATTTT.

This clonotype was seen many times. This sequence joins TRBV27 and TRBJ1-5; tentatively, D is TRBD1 (6 bases). Germline CDR1 is MNHEY and CDR2 is SMNVEV (reference sequence). Trimming took off 1 base at V and 6 bases at J, with 13 bases between the two ends. The CDR3 totals 15 residues. This chain's CDR3 is CASSLLGQGTQPQHF. The CDR3, as DNA: TGTGCCAGCAGTTTATTGGGGCAGGGGACTCAGCCCCAGCATTTT.

In this sample, this clonotype turned up a few times. V usage is TRBV7-2 and J usage is TRBJ2-5, with a possible D match to TRBD2 (5 bases). The CDR3 runs to 15 residues. V lost 3 bases to trimming and J lost 2 bases, with 13 bases between them. The germline V gene encodes CDR1 SGHTA and CDR2 FQGNSA. The CDR3 here is CASSLSEGIQETQYF. The CDR3 DNA follows: TGTGCCAGCAGCTTGTCCGAGGGTATACAAGAGACCCAGTACTTC.

There are a few counts of this clonotype. This could be a read error, since a much larger clone is one nucleotide away. This chain links TRBV12-5 with TRBJ2-1; TRBD1 aligns across 7 bases. The CDR3 covers 15 residues. With 7 bases clipped from V and 5 bases from J, the junction kept 11 bases outside the gene matches. The germline gives CDR1 LGHNT, CDR2 FRNRAP. The CDR3: CASAHRGEAHNEQFF. As DNA, the CDR3 is TGTGCTAGTGCCCACAGGGGCGAGGCCCACAATGAGCAGTTCTTC.

CDR3 nucleotides: TGTGCCAGCAGCCAGGGGGGGATTAGGGGGCCCTCCCCCAATCAGCCCCAGCATTTT. Residues: CASSQGGIRGPSPNQPQHF. This rearrangement joins TRBV3-1 to TRBJ1-5; 7 nucleotides align to TRBD1. The CDR3 has 19 residues. Germline-derived CDR1 and CDR2 are LGHDT and YNNKEL (reference sequence). V trimming: 3 bases; J trimming: 3 bases; junction bases outside the gene matches: 17.

Ten or more counts support this clonotype. This chain uses TRBV11-1 with TRBJ2-1; D gene ambiguous. The CDR3 is 19 residues long. V dropped 1 base and J dropped 7 bases, with 26 bases sitting between them. Germline values: CDR1 SGHAT, CDR2 FQDESV (reference sequence). The CDR3 region is CASSLVGSALGPEGNEQFF. The CDR3, as DNA: TGTGCCAGCAGCTTAGTGGGGTCGGCACTCGGACCCGAAGGGAATGAGCAGTTCTTC.

This clonotype was observed many times. The chain is built from TRBV2 and TRBJ1-1; 7 bases line up with TRBD1. In germline, CDR1 is SNHLY, CDR2 FYNNEI. The CDR3 length is 12 residues. CDR3 sequence reads: CVNRGMNTEAFF. DNA of the CDR3: TGTGTCAACAGGGGAATGAACACTGAAGCTTTCTTT.

V usage is TRBV4-2 and J usage is TRBJ2-3; D possibly corresponds to TRBD2 (7 bases). Trimming stripped 6 bases from V and 2 bases from J, with 15 bases between. Germline CDR1 reads LGHNA; CDR2 reads YNFKEQ. There are 15 residues in the CDR3. The CDR3 loop reads CASRGGRYHTDTQYF. Here the CDR3 DNA reads TGTGCCAGCAGGGGGGGGCGATATCACACAGATACGCAGTATTTT.

The chain is built from TRBV20-1 and TRBJ2-7; 9 nucleotides line up with TRBD2. V trimming: 3 bases; J trimming: 2 bases; junction bases outside the gene matches: 8. CDR1 DFQATT and CDR2 SNEGSKA come from the germline V gene (reference sequence). The CDR3 has 15 amino acids. CDR3 DNA: TGCAGTGCTAGTCAGCTAGCGGGACTCCCCTACGAGCAGTACTTC. This codes for CSASQLAGLPYEQYF.

At least ten counts were recorded for this clonotype. The V and J genes are TRBV7-8 and TRBJ1-2, with 7 nucleotides matching TRBD1. Per the germline V gene, CDR1 is SGHVS and CDR2 is FQNEAQ. This CDR3 region has 17 residues. V shed 5 bases, J shed 2 bases, and the junction held 14 bases outside the gene matches. The CDR3 region is CASSATGTENKNYGYTF. CDR3 DNA sequence: TGTGCCAGCAGCGCTACCGGGACAGAGAATAAGAACTATGGCTACACCTTC.

V is TRBV11-1 and J is TRBJ2-5, with 7 bases aligning to TRBD1. V lost 6 bases and J lost 3; bases outside the gene matches: 7. Germline loops: CDR1 SGHAT, CDR2 FQDESV (reference sequence). The CDR3 is made up of 14 amino acids. The CDR3 sequence: CASRPGTAKETQYF. The CDR3 region has the DNA TGTGCCAGCAGGCCCGGGACAGCAAAAGAGACCCAGTACTTC.

The sample holds a few counts of this clonotype. This chain joins TRBV29-1 and TRBJ2-3, with 9 bases matching TRBD2. The germline gives CDR1 SQVTM, CDR2 ANQGSEA. J was trimmed by 8 bases and V by 7 bases; bases with no gene match: 13. The CDR3 extends over 14 amino acids. The CDR3 loop reads CSGQAGTSSITQYF. CDR3 nucleotide sequence: TGCAGCGGGCAGGCGGGGACTAGCTCCATTACGCAGTATTTT.

The chain joins TRBV7-8 to TRBJ2-5; D might be TRBD2 (5 bases). Deletions cut 5 bases from V and 1 base from J, with 14 bases between. The CDR3 consists of 15 residues. The germline CDR1 and CDR2 sequences are SGHVS and FQNEAQ. In nucleotides, the CDR3 is TGTGCCAGCAGCCCCCGACTATTCCTCCAAGAGACCCAGTACTTC. It translates to CASSPRLFLQETQYF.

This chain connects TRBV3-1 to TRBJ2-7; 11 nucleotides agree with TRBD2. Germline CDR1 is LGHDT and CDR2 is YNNKEL (reference sequence). This CDR3 contains 17 residues. After removal of 1 base from V and 0 bases from J, the junction contained 5 bases not matched to a gene. The CDR3 DNA is TGTGCCAGCAGCCAAGGACTAGCGGGACCGAGCTCCTACGAGCAGTACTTC. Amino acid sequence: CASSQGLAGPSSYEQYF.

This clonotype was seen repeatedly, ten times or more. V is TRBV28 and J is TRBJ2-7; D may be TRBD1 (6 bases). The CDR3 extends over 13 amino acids. Per the germline V gene, CDR1 is MDHEN and CDR2 is SYDVKM. Trimming pared 6 bases from V and 3 bases from J, leaving 12 bases between. In DNA, the CDR3 is TGTGCCAGCAGCCGGGACATTGTCTACGAGCAGTACTTC. As protein: CASSRDIVYEQYF.

V and J are TRBV20-1 and TRBJ2-3; 10 bases are shared with TRBD2. CDR3 size: 15 residues. With V trimmed by 0 bases and J by 3 bases, 3 bases remained unmatched. The germline CDR1 and CDR2 sequences are DFQATT and SNEGSKA (reference sequence). The CDR3, as DNA: TGCAGTGCTAGAGATCGTAGCGGGAGGACAGATACGCAGTATTTT. It is translated as CSARDRSGRTDTQYF.

This clonotype was seen at least ten times. The chain uses TRBV25-1 and TRBJ2-7, with TRBD1 matching 8 bases. The germline V gene encodes CDR1 MGHDK and CDR2 SYGVNS. This CDR3 comprises 14 residues. The V and J ends lost 4 bases and 7 bases, in that order; junction bases with no gene match: 9. The CDR3 DNA reads as TGTGCCAGCAGTGGGACAGGGTCGGCCGCGGAGCAGTACTTC. Translated: CASSGTGSAAEQYF.

This clonotype has a count of ten or more. The V call is TRBV28, the J call TRBJ2-1; maybe TRBD1 (8 bases). Trimming shortened V by 10 bases and J by 8 bases, and 21 bases separated the two germline ends. The CDR3 has 14 residues. Germline V gene data show CDR1 as MDHEN and CDR2 as SYDVKM. CDR3 DNA sequence: TGTGCCATCAGCGGACAGGGAGGGCCGGATGAGCAGTTCTTC. Protein product: CAISGQGGPDEQFF.

In its sample, this clonotype was seen a few times. The rearrangement links TRBV29-1 to TRBJ2-1, with a tentative D call TRBD2 (6 bases). Germline V gives CDR1 SQVTM, CDR2 ANQGSEA. V dropped 6 bases and J dropped 3 bases, with 18 bases sitting between them. The CDR3 spans 15 residues. The CDR3 here is CSVAGDGRSYNEQFF. CDR3 in DNA: TGCAGCGTCGCCGGTGACGGGAGAAGCTACAATGAGCAGTTCTTC.